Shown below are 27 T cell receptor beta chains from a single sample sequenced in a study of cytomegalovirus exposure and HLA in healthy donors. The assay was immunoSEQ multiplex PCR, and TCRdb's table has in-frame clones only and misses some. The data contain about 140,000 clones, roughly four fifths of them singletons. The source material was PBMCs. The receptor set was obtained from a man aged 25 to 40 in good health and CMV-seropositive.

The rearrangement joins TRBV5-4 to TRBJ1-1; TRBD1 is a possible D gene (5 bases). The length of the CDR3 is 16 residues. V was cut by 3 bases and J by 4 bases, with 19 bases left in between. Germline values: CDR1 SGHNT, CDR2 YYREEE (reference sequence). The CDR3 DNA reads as TGTGCCAGCAGCTCACCCCGGCAGGGTTTGGGCACTGAAGCTTTCTTT. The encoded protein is CASSSPRQGLGTEAFF.

The CDR3 DNA sequence: TGTGCCAGCAGGGACAGGGCCTACAATGAGCAGTTCTTC. Translating gives CASRDRAYNEQFF. The rearrangement uses TRBV6-5 and TRBJ2-1, with TRBD1 identical over 8 bases. The CDR3 extends over 13 amino acids. Trimming at V came to 6 bases and at J to 2 bases, leaving 0 bases not matched to a gene. Germline lookup yields CDR1 MNHEY and CDR2 SVGAGI.

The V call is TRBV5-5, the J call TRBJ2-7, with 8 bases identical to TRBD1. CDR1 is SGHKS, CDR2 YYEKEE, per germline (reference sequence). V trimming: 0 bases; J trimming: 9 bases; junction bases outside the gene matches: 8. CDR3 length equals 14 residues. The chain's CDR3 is CASSLEGQVTGQYF. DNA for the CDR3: TGTGCCAGCAGCTTGGAGGGACAGGTTACCGGGCAGTACTTC.

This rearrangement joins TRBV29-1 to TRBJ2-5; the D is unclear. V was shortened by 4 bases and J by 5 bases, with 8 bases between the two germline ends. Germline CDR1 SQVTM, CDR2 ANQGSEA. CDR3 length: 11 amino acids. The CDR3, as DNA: TGCAGCGTTGTTGAGGTGGAGACCCAGTACTTC. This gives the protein CSVVEVETQYF.

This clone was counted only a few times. The CDR3 DNA follows: TGTGCCAGCAGCTCGGTCAACAATGAGCAGTTCTTC. Its translation: CASSSVNNEQFF. This sequence joins TRBV5-4 and TRBJ2-1; D not certain. This CDR3 comprises 12 residues. V was trimmed by 3 bases and J by 5 bases, leaving 6 bases between them. CDR1 and CDR2 from the germline V gene are SGHNT and YYREEE (reference sequence).

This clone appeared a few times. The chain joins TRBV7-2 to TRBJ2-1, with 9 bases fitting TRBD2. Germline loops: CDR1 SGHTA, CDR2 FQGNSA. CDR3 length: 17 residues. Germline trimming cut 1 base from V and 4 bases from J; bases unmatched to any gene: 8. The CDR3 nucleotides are TGTGCCAGCAGCTTAGTAGGCAGCGGGGGGAATTACAATGAGCAGTTCTTC. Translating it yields CASSLVGSGGNYNEQFF. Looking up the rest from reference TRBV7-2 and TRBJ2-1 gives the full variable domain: GAGVSQSPSNKVTEKGKDVELRCDPISGHTALYWYRQSLGQGLEFLIYFQGNSAPDKSGLPSDRFSAERTGGSVSTLTIQRTQQEDSAVYLCASSLVGSGGNYNEQFFGPGTRLTVL.

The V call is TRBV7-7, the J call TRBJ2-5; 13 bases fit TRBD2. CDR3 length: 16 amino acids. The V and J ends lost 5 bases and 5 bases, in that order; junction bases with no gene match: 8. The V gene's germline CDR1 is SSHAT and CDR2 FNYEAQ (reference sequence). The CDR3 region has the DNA TGTGCCAGCAGCCTCCTTACTAGCGGGAGGGATGAGACCCAGTACTTC. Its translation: CASSLLTSGRDETQYF.

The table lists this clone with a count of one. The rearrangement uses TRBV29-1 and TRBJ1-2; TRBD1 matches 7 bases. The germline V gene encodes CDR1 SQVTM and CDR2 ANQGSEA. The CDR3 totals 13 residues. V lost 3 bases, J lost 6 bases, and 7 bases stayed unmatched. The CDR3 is CSVDGQDLDGYTF. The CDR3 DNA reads TGCAGCGTTGATGGACAGGATCTTGATGGCTACACCTTC.

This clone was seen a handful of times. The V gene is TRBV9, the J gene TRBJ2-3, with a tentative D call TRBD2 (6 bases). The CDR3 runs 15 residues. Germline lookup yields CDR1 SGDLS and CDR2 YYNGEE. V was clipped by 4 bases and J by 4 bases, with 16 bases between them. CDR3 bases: TGTGCCAGCAGCTTTAGCGGAGAGGAACCAGATACGCAGTATTTT. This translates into CASSFSGEEPDTQYF.

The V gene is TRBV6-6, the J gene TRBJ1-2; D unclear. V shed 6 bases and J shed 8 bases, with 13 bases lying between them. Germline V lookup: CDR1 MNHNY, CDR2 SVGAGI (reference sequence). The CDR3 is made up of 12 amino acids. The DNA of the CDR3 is TGTGCCAGCAGCAACGGGGTGGAAGGCTACACCTTC. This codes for CASSNGVEGYTF.

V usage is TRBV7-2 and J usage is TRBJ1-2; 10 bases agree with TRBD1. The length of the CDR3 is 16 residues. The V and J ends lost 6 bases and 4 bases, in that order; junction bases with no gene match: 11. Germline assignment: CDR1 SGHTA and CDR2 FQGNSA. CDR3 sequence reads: CASRFNPGQGSYGYTF. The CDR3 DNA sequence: TGTGCCAGCAGATTCAATCCGGGACAGGGGTCCTATGGCTACACCTTC.

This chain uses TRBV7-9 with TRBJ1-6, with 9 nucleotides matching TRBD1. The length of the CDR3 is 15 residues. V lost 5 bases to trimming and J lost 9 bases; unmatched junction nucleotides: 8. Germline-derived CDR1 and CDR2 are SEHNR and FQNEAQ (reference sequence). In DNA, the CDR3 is TGTGCCAGCAGCAGCCGGGACAGGGTCCTTTCACCCCTCCACTTT. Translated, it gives CASSSRDRVLSPLHF. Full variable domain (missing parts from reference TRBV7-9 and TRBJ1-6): DTGVSQNPRHKITKRGQNVTFRCDPISEHNRLYWYRQTLGQGPEFLTYFQNEAQLEKSRLLSDRFSAERPKGSFSTLEIQRTEQGDSAMYLCASSSRDRVLSPLHFGNGTRLTVT.

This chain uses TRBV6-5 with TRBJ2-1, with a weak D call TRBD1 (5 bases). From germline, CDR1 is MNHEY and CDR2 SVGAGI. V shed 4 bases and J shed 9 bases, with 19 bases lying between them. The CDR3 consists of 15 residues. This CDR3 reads CASSSDSPLIGEQFF. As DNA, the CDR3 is TGTGCCAGCAGTTCCGACAGCCCCCTAATAGGTGAGCAGTTCTTC.

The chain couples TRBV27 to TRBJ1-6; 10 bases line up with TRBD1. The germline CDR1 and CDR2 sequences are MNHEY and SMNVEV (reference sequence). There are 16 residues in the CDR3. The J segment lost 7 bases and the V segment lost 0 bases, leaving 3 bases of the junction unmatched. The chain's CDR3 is CASSLSRGQGNSPLHF. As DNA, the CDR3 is TGTGCCAGCAGTTTATCCCGGGGACAGGGGAATTCACCCCTCCACTTT.

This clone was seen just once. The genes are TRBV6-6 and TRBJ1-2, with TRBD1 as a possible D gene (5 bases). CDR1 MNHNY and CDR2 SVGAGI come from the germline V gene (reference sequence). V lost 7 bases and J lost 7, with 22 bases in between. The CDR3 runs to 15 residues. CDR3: CASIAPPGTDSGYTF. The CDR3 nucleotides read TGTGCCAGCATCGCCCCCCCCGGGACTGACAGTGGCTACACCTTC.

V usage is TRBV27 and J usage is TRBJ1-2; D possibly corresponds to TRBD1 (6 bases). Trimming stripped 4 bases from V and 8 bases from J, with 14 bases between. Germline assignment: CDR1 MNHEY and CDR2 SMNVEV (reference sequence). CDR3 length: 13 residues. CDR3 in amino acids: CASSSTYRAGYTF. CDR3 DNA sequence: TGTGCCAGCAGTTCCACCTACAGGGCCGGCTACACCTTC.

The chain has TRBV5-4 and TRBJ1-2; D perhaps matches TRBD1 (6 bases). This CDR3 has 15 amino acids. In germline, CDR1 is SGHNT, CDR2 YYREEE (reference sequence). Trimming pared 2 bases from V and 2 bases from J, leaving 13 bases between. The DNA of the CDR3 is TGTGCCAGCAGCTTAAGCACAGGGCCAAACTATGGCTACACCTTC. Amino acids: CASSLSTGPNYGYTF.

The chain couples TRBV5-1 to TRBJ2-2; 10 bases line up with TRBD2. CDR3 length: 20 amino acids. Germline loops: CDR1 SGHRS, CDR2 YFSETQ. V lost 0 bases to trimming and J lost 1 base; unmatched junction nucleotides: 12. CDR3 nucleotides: TGCGCCAGCAGCTTGGGAACGGGACTAGCGCCTCCCCAGAACACCGGGGAGCTGTTTTTT. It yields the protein CASSLGTGLAPPQNTGELFF.

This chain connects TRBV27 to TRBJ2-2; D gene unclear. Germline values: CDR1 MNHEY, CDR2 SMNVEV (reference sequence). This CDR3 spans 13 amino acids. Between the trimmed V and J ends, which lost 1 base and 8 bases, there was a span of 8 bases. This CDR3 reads CASSLLSTGELFF. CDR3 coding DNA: TGTGCCAGCAGTTTATTGTCAACAGGGGAGCTGTTTTTT.

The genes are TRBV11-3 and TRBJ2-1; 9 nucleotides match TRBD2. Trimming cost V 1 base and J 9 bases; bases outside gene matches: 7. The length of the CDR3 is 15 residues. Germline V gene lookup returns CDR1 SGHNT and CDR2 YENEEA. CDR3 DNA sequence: TGTGCCAGCAGCTTAGGGACTAGCGCGGGGGGTGAGCAGTTCTTC. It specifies CASSLGTSAGGEQFF.

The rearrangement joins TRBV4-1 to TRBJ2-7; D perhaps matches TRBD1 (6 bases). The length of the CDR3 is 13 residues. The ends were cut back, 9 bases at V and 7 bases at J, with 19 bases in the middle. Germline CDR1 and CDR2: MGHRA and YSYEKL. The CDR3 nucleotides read TGCGCCAGGGACATCCACAAGAGGGGGGAGCAGTACTTC. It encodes CARDIHKRGEQYF.

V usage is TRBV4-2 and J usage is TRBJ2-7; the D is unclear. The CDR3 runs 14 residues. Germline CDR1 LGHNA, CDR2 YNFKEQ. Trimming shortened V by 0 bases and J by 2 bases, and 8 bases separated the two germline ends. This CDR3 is CASSQDPFAYEQYF. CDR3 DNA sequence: TGTGCCAGCAGCCAAGATCCCTTTGCCTACGAGCAGTACTTC.

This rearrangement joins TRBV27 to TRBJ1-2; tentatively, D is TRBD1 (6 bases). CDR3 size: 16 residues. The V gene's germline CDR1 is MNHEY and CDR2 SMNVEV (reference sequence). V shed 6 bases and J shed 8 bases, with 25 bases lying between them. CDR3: CASRISGTPRKRGYTF. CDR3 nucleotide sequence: TGTGCCAGCAGGATCTCCGGGACACCCCGTAAGAGAGGCTACACCTTC.

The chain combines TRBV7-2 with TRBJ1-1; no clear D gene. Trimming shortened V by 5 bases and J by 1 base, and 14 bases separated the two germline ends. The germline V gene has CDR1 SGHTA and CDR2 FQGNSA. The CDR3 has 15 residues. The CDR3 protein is CASSLRPGKNTEAFF. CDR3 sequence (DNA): TGTGCCAGCAGCCTACGACCAGGAAAGAACACTGAAGCTTTCTTT.

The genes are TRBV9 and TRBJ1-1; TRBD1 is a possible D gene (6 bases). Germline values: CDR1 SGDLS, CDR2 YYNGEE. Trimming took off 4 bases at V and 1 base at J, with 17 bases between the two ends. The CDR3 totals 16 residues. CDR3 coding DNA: TGTGCCAGCAGCCCTCAGGGGTGGGGGAAGAACACTGAAGCTTTCTTT. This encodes CASSPQGWGKNTEAFF.

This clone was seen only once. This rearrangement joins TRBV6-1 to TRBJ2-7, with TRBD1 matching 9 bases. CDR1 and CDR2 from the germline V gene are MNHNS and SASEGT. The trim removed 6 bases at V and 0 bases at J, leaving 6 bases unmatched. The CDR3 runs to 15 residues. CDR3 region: CASRKTGGGSYEQYF. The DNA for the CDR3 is TGTGCCAGCAGGAAGACAGGGGGAGGCTCCTACGAGCAGTACTTC.

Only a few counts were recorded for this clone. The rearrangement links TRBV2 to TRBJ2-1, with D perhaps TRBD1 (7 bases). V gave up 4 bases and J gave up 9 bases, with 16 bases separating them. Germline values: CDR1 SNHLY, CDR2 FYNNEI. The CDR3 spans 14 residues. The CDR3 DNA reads TGTGCCAGCAGTGGCGGGACAGTAAATTTTGAGCAGTTCTTC. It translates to CASSGGTVNFEQFF. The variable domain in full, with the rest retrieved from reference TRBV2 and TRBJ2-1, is EPEVTQTPSHQVTQMGQEVILRCVPISNHLYFYWYRQILGQKVEFLVSFYNNEISEKSEIFDDQFSVERPDGSNFTLKIRSTKLEDSAMYFCASSGGTVNFEQFFGPGTRLTVL.